This entry describes one T cell receptor beta chain. The data derive from a study of cytomegalovirus exposure and HLA in healthy donors. CDR3 size: 16 residues. The V gene's germline CDR1 is MNHNS and CDR2 SASEGT. V lost 1 base and J lost 4; bases outside the gene matches: 4. Separate from the approximately 700-subject first cohort was the 120-subject validation cohort, to which the donors belonged. Profiling relied on immunoSEQ multiplex PCR, and the TCRdb table lists in-frame clones only, not all of them. In the table there are 150,000 to 170,000 clones, about 82% of which are singletons. The TCR sequence derives from a human donor in good health. The gene calls are TRBV6-1 and TRBJ2-1; 10 bases agree with TRBD2. What was sequenced was PBMCs. The CDR3 loop is CASSEGRAGGYNEQFF. CDR3 coding DNA: TGTGCCAGCAGTGAAGGGAGAGCGGGAGGGTACAATGAGCAGTTCTTC.